Shown below are 5 T cell receptor beta chains from a single sample sequenced in a study of blood T cell repertoires in COVID-19. Using immunoSEQ multiplex PCR, the repertoire was profiled, and TCRdb retains in-frame clones only, with some absent. The sample holds 300,000 to 400,000 clones, 85% to 90% seen once. Sequencing was carried out using peripheral blood. Source of these receptors: a woman in her twenties or thirties with COVID-19, enrolled during active disease.

This clone occurred a few times. This chain connects TRBV19 to TRBJ1-2, with 11 positions matching TRBD1. The CDR3 covers 15 residues. Per germline, CDR1 LNHDA and CDR2 SQIVND (reference sequence). Unmatched junction bases numbered 6, after V lost 7 bases and J lost 2 bases. This CDR3 reads CASKSDRGQNYGYTF. CDR3 coding DNA: TGTGCCAGTAAGTCGGACAGGGGGCAGAACTATGGCTACACCTTC.

This clone has just one count. The rearrangement uses TRBV10-1 and TRBJ2-1; 8 bases match TRBD1. This CDR3 is built from 15 residues. V lost 6 bases, J lost 2 bases, and 6 bases stayed unmatched. CDR1 is WNHNN, CDR2 SYGVQD, per germline (reference sequence). The CDR3 DNA follows: TGCGCCAGCAGGTTACAGGGGGGCGCCTACAATGAGCAGTTCTTC. Translated: CASRLQGGAYNEQFF.

The chain employs TRBV2 and TRBJ1-1; 8 bases fit TRBD1. The J segment lost 4 bases and the V segment lost 7 bases, leaving 5 bases of the junction unmatched. The CDR3 runs 13 residues. CDR1 is SNHLY and CDR2 is FYNNEI in the germline V gene. The DNA for the CDR3 is TGTGCCAGCACGACAGGGGTAGGCACTGAAGCTTTCTTT. Translation gives CASTTGVGTEAFF. Based on the CDR3 plus reference TRBV2 and TRBJ1-1, the full variable domain is EPEVTQTPSHQVTQMGQEVILRCVPISNHLYFYWYRQILGQKVEFLVSFYNNEISEKSEIFDDQFSVERPDGSNFTLKIRSTKLEDSAMYFCASTTGVGTEAFFGQGTRLTVV.

The genes are TRBV5-1 and TRBJ2-1, with 7 bases identical to TRBD2. CDR1 and CDR2 (germline): SGHRS, YFSETQ. This CDR3 contains 16 residues. Trimming cost V 0 bases and J 0 bases; bases outside gene matches: 3. CDR3 coding DNA: TGCGCCAGCAGCTTGGAGGGAGGGAGCTCCTACAATGAGCAGTTCTTC. Its translation: CASSLEGGSSYNEQFF.

The chain carries TRBV6-6 and TRBJ2-1; perhaps TRBD2 as D (5 bases). V was trimmed by 3 bases and J by 2 bases, leaving 14 bases between them. Germline V gives CDR1 MNHNY, CDR2 SVGAGI (reference sequence). The CDR3 consists of 16 residues. CDR3 residues: CASSYSVLGPYNEQFF. In nucleotides, the CDR3 is TGTGCCAGCAGTTATTCGGTACTAGGCCCCTACAATGAGCAGTTCTTC.